The next 18 T cell receptor beta chains were all read from a single sample in a study of T cell changes during pregnancy in multiple sclerosis. Measured with immunoSEQ multiplex PCR; TCRdb has only the in-frame clones, and not every one. Found here are just over 90,000 clones, 91% of them singletons; the top ten hold more than 1.5%. Source: peripheral blood, taken after pregnancy. The receptors here all came from a female donor in good health, enrolled as a control in a pregnancy study.

The chain is built from TRBV4-3 and TRBJ2-3; TRBD1 agrees at 10 bases. V dropped 4 bases and J dropped 5; count of bases not matched to a gene: 6. The CDR3 covers 15 residues. Per germline, CDR1 LGHNA and CDR2 YSLEER. The CDR3 loop is CASSPRQGARDTQYF. The CDR3 coding sequence is TGCGCCAGCAGCCCTAGACAGGGGGCTAGAGATACGCAGTATTTT.

About this clone itself: The junction departs from the called germline gene at one end, perhaps through a read error. The chain uses TRBV7-7 and TRBJ2-7, with 7 bases lining up with TRBD2. The CDR3 is 14 amino acids. The germline V gene has CDR1 SSHAT and CDR2 FNYEAQ (reference sequence). The CDR3 nucleotides are TGTGCTAGCAGCTTGTGGGAGGGAGCCTACGAGCAGTACTTC. Protein sequence: CASSLWEGAYEQYF.

This chain joins TRBV6-1 and TRBJ2-7; 7 nucleotides line up with TRBD2. The germline V gene has CDR1 MNHNS and CDR2 SASEGT. V trimming: 6 bases; J trimming: 6 bases; junction bases outside the gene matches: 8. The CDR3 has 13 amino acids. The CDR3 sequence is CASSNGGGLEQYF. CDR3 DNA: TGTGCCAGCAGCAACGGCGGGGGACTCGAGCAGTACTTC.

This clone is a singleton in its sample. The chain carries TRBV6-6 and TRBJ2-1, with 8 bases lining up with TRBD2. Germline-derived CDR1 and CDR2 are MNHNY and SVGAGI (reference sequence). CDR3 length: 13 amino acids. J gave up 4 bases and V 6 bases, and 2 bases lay outside the gene matches. For the CDR3, the DNA is TGTGCCAGCAGGGGGACTAGTTACAATGAGCAGTTCTTC. Amino acids: CASRGTSYNEQFF.

A single count supports this clone. The chain recombines TRBV5-1 with TRBJ1-1, with D tentatively TRBD1 (5 bases). CDR3 length equals 15 residues. Germline-derived CDR1 and CDR2 are SGHRS and YFSETQ. Between the trimmed V and J ends, which lost 1 base and 4 bases, there was a span of 14 bases. The CDR3 DNA sequence: TGCGCCAGCAGCTTGCAGGGAATGGGAGGCACTGAAGCTTTCTTT. It is translated as CASSLQGMGGTEAFF.

As regards this clone: Germline and junction disagree at one end, which may indicate a read error. The rearrangement uses TRBV18 and TRBJ2-6; D may be TRBD1 (5 bases). Looked up from germline, CDR1 is KGHSH and CDR2 is LQKENI. This CDR3 has 20 amino acids. The CDR3 is CASSSIPMVPFSSGAYVLTF. CDR3 coding DNA: TGTGCCAGCTCATCAATCCCCATGGTTCCATTCAGCTCTGGGGCCTACGTCCTGACTTTC.

This chain connects TRBV9 to TRBJ2-2, with a weak D call TRBD2 (6 bases). The CDR3 is 15 residues long. V lost 4 bases and J 6 bases, leaving 16 bases between the germline ends. Germline V CDR1 and CDR2: SGDLS, YYNGEE. DNA for the CDR3: TGTGCCAGCAGCTCCCCAGCGCGGAGGGCCGGGGAGCTGTTTTTT. It codes for CASSSPARRAGELFF.

V is TRBV18 and J is TRBJ1-3; no reliable D call. Germline CDR1 and CDR2: KGHSH and LQKENI. V was shortened by 2 bases and J by 0 bases, with 5 bases between the two germline ends. The CDR3 runs to 14 residues. CDR3 coding DNA: TGTGCCAGCTCACCAGTGGCCTCTGGAAACACCATATATTTT. Translated: CASSPVASGNTIYF.

This chain's CDR3 is CASSLGQGLGQYF. Written as DNA, the CDR3 is TGTGCCAGCAGCTTAGGGCAGGGACTGGGGCAGTACTTC. The chain has TRBV7-6 and TRBJ2-7; weak D call: TRBD2 (6 bases). CDR1 is SGHVS and CDR2 is FNYEAQ in the germline V gene. With 1 base removed from V and 9 bases from J, the gap between germline ends came to 13 bases. The length of the CDR3 is 13 residues.

This chain uses TRBV5-1 with TRBJ2-1, with 9 bases aligning to TRBD1. The CDR3 is 19 amino acids. The junction had 16 bases not matched to a gene; V was cut back by 4 bases and J by 2 bases. Germline CDR1 reads SGHRS; CDR2 reads YFSETQ. Here the CDR3 reads CASSGPGQGTRGTYNEQFF. CDR3 sequence (DNA): TGCGCCAGCAGCGGACCGGGACAGGGAACTCGGGGAACCTACAATGAGCAGTTCTTC.

The chain combines TRBV7-9 with TRBJ1-1, with 10 bases that match TRBD1. The J segment lost 8 bases and the V segment lost 5 bases, leaving 17 bases of the junction unmatched. Germline CDR1 is SEHNR and CDR2 is FQNEAQ (reference sequence). The length of the CDR3 is 17 residues. CDR3 residues: CASSARGRDRGIEEAFF. The CDR3 DNA reads as TGTGCCAGCAGCGCCCGGGGCCGGGACAGGGGTATTGAAGAAGCTTTCTTT.

This sequence joins TRBV4-1 and TRBJ2-1, with 7 bases aligning to TRBD1. Germline V gives CDR1 MGHRA, CDR2 YSYEKL. The CDR3 covers 16 residues. The V and J ends lost 2 bases and 6 bases, in that order; junction bases with no gene match: 10. CDR3 region: CASSQPLGTASNEQFF. The CDR3 DNA sequence: TGCGCCAGCAGCCAACCCTTAGGGACAGCCTCCAATGAGCAGTTCTTC.

This chain links TRBV5-6 with TRBJ1-1; the match to TRBD1 covers 10 bases. The CDR3 spans 14 residues. CDR1 and CDR2 from the germline V gene are SGHDT and YYEEEE. The V gene end was trimmed by 5 bases and the J gene end by 5 bases; junction bases not matched to a gene: 6. The CDR3 DNA reads as TGTGCCAGCAGACACGGGACAGGGGAAACTGAAGCTTTCTTT. Its protein is CASRHGTGETEAFF.

This rearrangement joins TRBV2 to TRBJ1-2; 8 bases are a match to TRBD1. The CDR3 has 14 residues. CDR1 is SNHLY and CDR2 is FYNNEI in the germline V gene. Trimming at V came to 2 bases and at J to 6 bases, leaving 5 bases not matched to a gene. CDR3 sequence reads: CASSERQGADGYTF. CDR3 nucleotides: TGTGCCAGCAGTGAACGGCAGGGGGCGGATGGCTACACCTTC.

V is TRBV19 and J is TRBJ1-5; 8 nucleotides align to TRBD1. The CDR3 extends over 15 amino acids. The germline CDR1 and CDR2 sequences are LNHDA and SQIVND (reference sequence). V lost 5 bases, J lost 2 bases, and 5 bases stayed unmatched. CDR3 DNA: TGTGCCAGTAGTCCCCCAGGGGGCGGCAATCAGCCCCAGCATTTT. It specifies CASSPPGGGNQPQHF.

The rearrangement links TRBV11-2 to TRBJ2-4, with 9 bases matching TRBD1. The trim removed 5 bases at V and 15 bases at J, leaving 8 bases unmatched. The CDR3 consists of 12 residues. Germline CDR1 is SGHAT and CDR2 is FQNNGV. The CDR3 reads CASSTDRGEGYF. The CDR3 bases are TGTGCCAGCAGCACGGACAGGGGAGAAGGGTACTTC.

V usage is TRBV28 and J usage is TRBJ2-3; 13 nucleotides line up with TRBD2. Germline V gene data show CDR1 as MDHEN and CDR2 as SYDVKM. The CDR3 loop spans 15 amino acids. The V gene end was trimmed by 7 bases and the J gene end by 2 bases; junction bases not matched to a gene: 3. CDR3 DNA: TGTGCCAGCAAAGGACTAGCGGGGGCCACAGATACGCAGTATTTT. Its translation: CASKGLAGATDTQYF. Filled out from reference TRBV28 and TRBJ2-3, the complete variable domain reads DVKVTQSSRYLVKRTGEKVFLECVQDMDHENMFWYRQDPGLGLRLIYFSYDVKMKEKGDIPEGYSVSREKKERFSLILESASTNQTSMYLCASKGLAGATDTQYFGPGTRLTVL.

In nucleotides, the CDR3 is TGTGCCAGCAGTTACTCGACGGGACAGGCCCGGGGTGGGCTGTTTTTT. Translation gives CASSYSTGQARGGLFF. The chain couples TRBV6-6 to TRBJ1-4; TRBD1 agrees at 8 bases. Per germline, CDR1 MNHNY and CDR2 SVGAGI (reference sequence). This CDR3 region has 16 residues. V dropped 0 bases and J dropped 14; count of bases not matched to a gene: 14.